These T cell receptor beta chains were read from a single sample in a study of blood T cell repertoires in COVID-19. The assay was immunoSEQ multiplex PCR, and TCRdb's table has in-frame clones only and misses some. The sample consists of 150,000 to 200,000 clones, about 89% of them appearing once. The specimen was peripheral blood. The source is a man in his 70s with acute or convalescent COVID-19. Both conserved end residues are part of each CDR3. A D gene is named only where the DNA matches it firmly. For some rows the clone size is stated as once, few or many, or as a class when expanded; others skip it.

D gene,V gene,J gene,clone size,CDR3 protein,CDR3 DNA
NA,TRBV2,TRBJ1-5,NA,CASSGEGRQPQHF,TGTGCCAGCAGTGGGGAGGGACGGCAGCCCCAGCATTTT
TRBD2,TRBV5-6,TRBJ2-1,NA,CASSSGLAVVDEQFF,TGTGCCAGCAGCTCGGGACTAGCGGTGGTCGATGAGCAGTTCTTC
NA,TRBV5-1,TRBJ2-5,NA,CASSRGLFQETQYF,TGCGCCAGCAGCCGGGGACTGTTCCAAGAGACCCAGTACTTC
NA,TRBV9,TRBJ1-3,NA,CASSVGVRGNTIYF,TGTGCCAGCAGCGTAGGAGTCAGGGGAAACACCATATATTTT
NA,TRBV20-1,TRBJ2-1,NA,CSASPSSNEQFF,TGCAGTGCTAGTCCTAGTTCCAATGAGCAGTTCTTC
NA,TRBV5-1,TRBJ2-7,once,CASSFTGYEQYF,TGCGCCAGCAGCTTTACGGGGTACGAGCAGTACTTC
NA,TRBV10-1,TRBJ2-2,NA,CASTNRDAGELFF,TGCGCCAGTACCAACAGGGACGCCGGGGAGCTGTTTTTT
NA,TRBV5-1,TRBJ1-4,few,CASSLLAGTNEKLFF,TGCGCCAGCAGCTTGTTGGCGGGGACTAATGAAAAACTGTTTTTT
NA,TRBV21-1,TRBJ2-7,NA,CASSKASGTGGSYEQYF,TGTGCCAGCAGCAAAGCATCCGGGACAGGGGGCTCCTACGAGCAGTACTTC
NA,TRBV6-5,TRBJ2-7,NA,CASSYSSSRYEQYF,TGTGCCAGCAGTTACTCCTCTTCCCGTTACGAGCAGTACTTC
NA,TRBV7-2,TRBJ1-2,few,CASSFPGVGGYTF,TGTGCCAGCAGCTTCCCGGGAGTAGGTGGCTACACCTTC
NA,TRBV7-9,TRBJ1-2,NA,CASGRQAYNYGYTF,TGTGCCAGCGGTAGACAGGCCTATAACTATGGCTACACCTTC
NA,TRBV2,TRBJ2-5,NA,CAILSGLARETQYF,TGTGCCATCCTTTCCGGTCTAGCACGAGAGACCCAGTACTTC
TRBD2,TRBV2,TRBJ2-3,NA,CASTSGGQTISGRARDTQYF,TGTGCCAGCACCTCAGGGGGACAGACTATTAGCGGGAGGGCCCGGGATACGCAGTATTTT
TRBD1,TRBV5-1,TRBJ1-1,NA,CASRSGGAETEAFF,TGCGCCAGCAGATCAGGGGGCGCGGAGACTGAAGCTTTCTTT
NA,TRBV24-1,TRBJ1-2,NA,CATSAGVNYGYTF,TGTGCCACCAGTGCAGGGGTTAACTATGGCTACACCTTC
TRBD1,TRBV29-1,TRBJ1-1,NA,CSVGKTGSPEAFF,TGCAGCGTCGGTAAGACAGGGTCGCCCGAAGCTTTCTTT
NA,TRBV19,TRBJ2-7,NA,CASSPRGGTPYEQYF,TGTGCCAGTAGTCCCCGAGGAGGGACCCCCTACGAGCAGTACTTC
NA,TRBV2,TRBJ1-5,NA,CASSVGQAIPQHF,TGTGCCAGCAGCGTGGGACAAGCGATTCCCCAGCATTTT
TRBD2,TRBV7-3,TRBJ2-3,NA,CASSFGTSADTQYF,TGTGCCAGCAGCTTCGGGACTAGCGCAGATACGCAGTATTTT
NA,TRBV2,TRBJ2-7,once,CASTPTTTYEQYF,TGTGCCAGCACCCCTACTACCACCTACGAGCAGTACTTC
NA,TRBV2,TRBJ1-6,few,CASSASRGYDSPLHF,TGTGCCAGCAGTGCCTCAAGGGGCTATGATTCACCCCTCCACTTT
NA,TRBV5-1,TRBJ2-1,NA,CASSLVSPDEQFF,TGCGCCAGCAGCTTGGTCTCGCCAGATGAGCAGTTCTTC
TRBD1,TRBV11-3,TRBJ2-1,NA,CASSPRQGKDEQFF,TGTGCCAGCAGCCCACGACAGGGGAAAGATGAGCAGTTCTTC
NA,TRBV10-3,TRBJ1-2,NA,CAISEFRANYGYTF,TGTGCCATCAGTGAGTTCAGGGCTAACTATGGCTACACCTTC
NA,TRBV5-1,TRBJ2-2,NA,CASSPTTRGGELFF,TGCGCCAGCAGCCCGACCACCCGCGGGGGGGAGCTGTTTTTT
NA,TRBV9,TRBJ1-2,few,CASSADLSYGYTF,TGTGCCAGCAGCGCCGATCTTAGCTATGGCTACACCTTC
TRBD1,TRBV5-1,TRBJ2-7,medium-sized,CASSFQGAYEQYF,TGCGCCAGCAGCTTCCAGGGGGCCTACGAGCAGTACTTC
TRBD1,TRBV2,TRBJ1-2,once,CASSVRTGGYGYTF,TGTGCCAGCAGTGTCCGGACAGGGGGCTATGGCTACACCTTC
NA,TRBV7-3,TRBJ2-5,NA,CASGYRAETQYF,TGTGCCAGCGGGTACAGGGCGGAGACCCAGTACTTC
TRBD1,TRBV2,TRBJ1-5,NA,CASRFDRVGDQPQHF,TGTGCCAGCAGGTTCGACAGGGTGGGGGATCAGCCCCAGCATTTT
NA,TRBV7-2,TRBJ2-5,NA,CASSLRGGEETQYF,TGTGCCAGCAGCCTTAGGGGGGGCGAAGAGACCCAGTACTTC
TRBD1,TRBV28,TRBJ1-5,once,CASSSQGRDSSNQPQHF,TGTGCCAGCAGTTCGCAGGGGCGGGACAGTAGCAATCAGCCCCAGCATTTT